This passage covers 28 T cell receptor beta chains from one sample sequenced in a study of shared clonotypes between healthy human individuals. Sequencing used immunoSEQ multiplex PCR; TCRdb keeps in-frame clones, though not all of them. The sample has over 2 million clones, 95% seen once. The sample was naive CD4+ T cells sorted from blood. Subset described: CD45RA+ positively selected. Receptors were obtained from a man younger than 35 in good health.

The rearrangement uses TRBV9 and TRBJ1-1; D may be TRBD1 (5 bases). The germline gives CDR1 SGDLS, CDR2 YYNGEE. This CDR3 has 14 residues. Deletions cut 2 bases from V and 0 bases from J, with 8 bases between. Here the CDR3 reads CASSVEDMNTEAFF. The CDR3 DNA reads TGTGCCAGCAGCGTGGAGGACATGAACACTGAAGCTTTCTTT.

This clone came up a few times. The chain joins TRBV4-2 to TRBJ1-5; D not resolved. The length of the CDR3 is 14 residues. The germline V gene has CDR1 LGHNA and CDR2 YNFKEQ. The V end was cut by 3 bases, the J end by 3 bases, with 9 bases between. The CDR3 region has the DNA TGTGCCAGCAGCCACATCCGGGACAATCAGCCCCAGCATTTT. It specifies CASSHIRDNQPQHF.

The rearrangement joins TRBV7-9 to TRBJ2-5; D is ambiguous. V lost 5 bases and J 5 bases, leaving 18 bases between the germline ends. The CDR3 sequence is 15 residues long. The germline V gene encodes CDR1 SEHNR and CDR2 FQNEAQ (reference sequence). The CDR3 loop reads CASSAQMTLRETQYF. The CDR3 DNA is TGTGCCAGCAGCGCCCAAATGACGCTAAGGGAGACCCAGTACTTC.

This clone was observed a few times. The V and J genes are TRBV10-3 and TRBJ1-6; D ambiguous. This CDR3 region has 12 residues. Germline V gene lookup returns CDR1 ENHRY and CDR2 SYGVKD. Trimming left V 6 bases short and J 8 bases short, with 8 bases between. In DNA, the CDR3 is TGTGCCATCAGGGGTGGGGATTCACCCCTCCACTTT. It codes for CAIRGGDSPLHF.

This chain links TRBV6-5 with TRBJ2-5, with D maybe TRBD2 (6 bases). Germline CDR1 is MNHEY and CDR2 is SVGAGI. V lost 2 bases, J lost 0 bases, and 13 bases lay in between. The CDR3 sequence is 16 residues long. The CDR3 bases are TGTGCCAGCAGTTACGGGCGGGGCCGGTACCAAGAGACCCAGTACTTC. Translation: CASSYGRGRYQETQYF.

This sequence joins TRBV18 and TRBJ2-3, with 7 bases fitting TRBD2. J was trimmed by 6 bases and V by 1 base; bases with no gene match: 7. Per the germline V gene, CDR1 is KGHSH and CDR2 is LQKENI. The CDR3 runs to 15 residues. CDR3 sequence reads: CASSPQRGFLDTQYF. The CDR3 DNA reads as TGTGCCAGCTCACCACAGCGGGGCTTTTTGGATACGCAGTATTTT. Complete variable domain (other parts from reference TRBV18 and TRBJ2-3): NAGVMQNPRHLVRRRGQEARLRCSPMKGHSHVYWYRQLPEEGLKFMVYLQKENIIDESGMPKERFSAEFPKEGPSILRIQQVVRGDSAAYFCASSPQRGFLDTQYFGPGTRLTVL.

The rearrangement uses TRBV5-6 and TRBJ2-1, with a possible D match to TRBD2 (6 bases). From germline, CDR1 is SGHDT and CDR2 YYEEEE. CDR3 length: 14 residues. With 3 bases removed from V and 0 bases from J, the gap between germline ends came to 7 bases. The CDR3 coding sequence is TGTGCCAGCAGCTCGGGACTCTCCTACAATGAGCAGTTCTTC. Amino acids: CASSSGLSYNEQFF. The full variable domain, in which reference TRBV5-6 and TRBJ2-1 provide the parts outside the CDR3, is DAGVTQSPTHLIKTRGQQVTLRCSPKSGHDTVSWYQQALGQGPQFIFQYYEEEERQRGNFPDRFSGHQFPNYSSELNVNALLLGDSALYLCASSSGLSYNEQFFGPGTRLTVL.

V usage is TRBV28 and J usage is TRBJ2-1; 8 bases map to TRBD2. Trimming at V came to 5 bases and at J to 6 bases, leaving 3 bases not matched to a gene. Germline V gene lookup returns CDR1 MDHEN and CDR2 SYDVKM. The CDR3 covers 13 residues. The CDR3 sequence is CASSERGSNEQFF. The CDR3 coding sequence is TGTGCCAGCAGTGAGCGGGGGTCCAATGAGCAGTTCTTC.

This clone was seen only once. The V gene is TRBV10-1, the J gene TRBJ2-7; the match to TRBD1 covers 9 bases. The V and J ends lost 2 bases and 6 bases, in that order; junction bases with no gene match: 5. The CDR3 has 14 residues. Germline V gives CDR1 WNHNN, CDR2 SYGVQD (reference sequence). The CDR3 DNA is TGCGCCAGCAGTGAGCCGGGACAGGGCCGCGAGCAGTACTTC. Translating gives CASSEPGQGREQYF.

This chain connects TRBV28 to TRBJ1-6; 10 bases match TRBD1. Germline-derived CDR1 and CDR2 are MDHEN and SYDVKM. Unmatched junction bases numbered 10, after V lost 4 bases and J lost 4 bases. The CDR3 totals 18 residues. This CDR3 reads CASSSPGDRGAYNSPLHF. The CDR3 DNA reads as TGTGCCAGCAGTTCCCCAGGGGACAGGGGCGCTTATAATTCACCCCTCCACTTT.

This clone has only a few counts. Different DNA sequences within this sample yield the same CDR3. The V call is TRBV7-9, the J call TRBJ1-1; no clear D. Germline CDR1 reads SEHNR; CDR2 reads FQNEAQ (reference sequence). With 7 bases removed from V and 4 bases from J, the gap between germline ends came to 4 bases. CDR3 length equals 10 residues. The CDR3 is CASTGTEAFF. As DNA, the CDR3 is TGTGCCAGCACCGGCACTGAAGCTTTCTTT. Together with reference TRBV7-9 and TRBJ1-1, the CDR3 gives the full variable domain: DTGVSQNPRHKITKRGQNVTFRCDPISEHNRLYWYRQTLGQGPEFLTYFQNEAQLEKSRLLSDRFSAERPKGSFSTLEIQRTEQGDSAMYLCASTGTEAFFGQGTRLTVV.

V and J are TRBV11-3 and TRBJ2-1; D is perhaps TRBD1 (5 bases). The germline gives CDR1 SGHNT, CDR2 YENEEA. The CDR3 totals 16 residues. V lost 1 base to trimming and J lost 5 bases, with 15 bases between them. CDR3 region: CASSLGQTELNNEQFF. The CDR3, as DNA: TGTGCCAGCAGCTTAGGGCAGACAGAATTAAACAATGAGCAGTTCTTC.

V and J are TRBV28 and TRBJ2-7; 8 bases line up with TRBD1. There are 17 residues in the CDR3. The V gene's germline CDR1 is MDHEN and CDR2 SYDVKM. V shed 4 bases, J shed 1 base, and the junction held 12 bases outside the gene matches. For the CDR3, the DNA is TGTGCCAGCAGTTCCCCGACAGGGGCTAAGAAATCCTACGAGCAGTACTTC. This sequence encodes CASSSPTGAKKSYEQYF.

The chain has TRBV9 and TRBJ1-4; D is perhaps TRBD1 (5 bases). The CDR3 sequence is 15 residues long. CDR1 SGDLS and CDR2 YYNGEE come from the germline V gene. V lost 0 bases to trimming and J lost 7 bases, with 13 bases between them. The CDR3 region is CASSVAGRDGEKLFF. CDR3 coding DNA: TGTGCCAGCAGCGTAGCGGGGCGGGATGGTGAAAAACTGTTTTTT.

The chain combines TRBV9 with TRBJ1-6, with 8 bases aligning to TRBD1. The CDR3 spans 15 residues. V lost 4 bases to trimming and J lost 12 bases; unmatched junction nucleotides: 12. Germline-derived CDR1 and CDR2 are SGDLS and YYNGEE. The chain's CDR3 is CASSPRDRFTGPLHF. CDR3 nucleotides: TGTGCCAGCAGCCCGAGGGACAGGTTCACGGGACCCCTCCACTTT. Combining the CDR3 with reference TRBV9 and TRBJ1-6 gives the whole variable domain DSGVTQTPKHLITATGQRVTLRCSPRSGDLSVYWYQQSLDQGLQFLIQYYNGEERAKGNILERFSAQQFPDLHSELNLSSLELGDSALYFCASSPRDRFTGPLHFGNGTRLTVT.

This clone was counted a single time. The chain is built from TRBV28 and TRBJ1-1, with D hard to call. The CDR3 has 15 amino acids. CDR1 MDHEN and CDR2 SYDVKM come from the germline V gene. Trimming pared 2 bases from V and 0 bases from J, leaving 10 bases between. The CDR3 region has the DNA TGTGCCAGCAGTTTACGGGGTTACATGAACACTGAAGCTTTCTTT. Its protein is CASSLRGYMNTEAFF.

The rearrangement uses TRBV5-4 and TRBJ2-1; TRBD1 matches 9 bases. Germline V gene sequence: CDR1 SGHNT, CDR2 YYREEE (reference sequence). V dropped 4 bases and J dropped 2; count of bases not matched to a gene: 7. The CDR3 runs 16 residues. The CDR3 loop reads CASSPPGTGTYNEQFF. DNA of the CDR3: TGTGCCAGCAGCCCCCCAGGGACAGGGACCTACAATGAGCAGTTCTTC.

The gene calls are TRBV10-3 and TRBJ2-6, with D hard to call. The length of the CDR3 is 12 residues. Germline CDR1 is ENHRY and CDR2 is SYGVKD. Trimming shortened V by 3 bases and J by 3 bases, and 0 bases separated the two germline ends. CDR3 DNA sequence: TGTGCCATCAGTGATGGGGCCAACGTCCTGACTTTC. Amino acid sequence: CAISDGANVLTF.

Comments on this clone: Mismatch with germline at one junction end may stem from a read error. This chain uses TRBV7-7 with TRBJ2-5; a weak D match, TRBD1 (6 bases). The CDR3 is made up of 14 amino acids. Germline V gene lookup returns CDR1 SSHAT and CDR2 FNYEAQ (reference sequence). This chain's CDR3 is CASSYGQKGETQYF. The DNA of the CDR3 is TGTGCTAGCAGCTATGGACAGAAGGGAGAGACCCAGTACTTC.

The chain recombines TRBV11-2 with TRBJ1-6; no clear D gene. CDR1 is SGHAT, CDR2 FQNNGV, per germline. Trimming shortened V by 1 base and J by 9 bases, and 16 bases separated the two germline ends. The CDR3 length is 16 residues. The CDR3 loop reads CASSLVGQVQSSPLHF. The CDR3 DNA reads TGTGCCAGCAGCTTAGTAGGTCAGGTCCAAAGTTCACCCCTCCACTTT.

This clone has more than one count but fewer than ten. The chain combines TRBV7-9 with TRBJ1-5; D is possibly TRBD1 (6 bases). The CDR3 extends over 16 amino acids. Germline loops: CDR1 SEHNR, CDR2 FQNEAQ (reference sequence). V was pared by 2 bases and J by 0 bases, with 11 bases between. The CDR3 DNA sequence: TGTGCCAGCAGCTTAACGGACAGAAATAGCAATCAGCCCCAGCATTTT. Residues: CASSLTDRNSNQPQHF.

CDR3 bases: TGCGCCAGCAGCCTATTGGACACCACCGGGGCCTACACCTTC. It is translated as CASSLLDTTGAYTF. The J gene is TRBJ1-2, the V gene TRBV4-3; tentative D call: TRBD1 (5 bases). Trimming took off 4 bases at V and 10 bases at J, with 19 bases between the two ends. Germline V gives CDR1 LGHNA, CDR2 YSLEER. The CDR3 runs to 14 residues.

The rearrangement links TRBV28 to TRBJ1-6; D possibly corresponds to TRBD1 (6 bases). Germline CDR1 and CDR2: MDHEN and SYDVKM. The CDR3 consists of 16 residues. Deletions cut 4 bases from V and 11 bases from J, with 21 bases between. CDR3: CASSSRNGQYGTPLHF. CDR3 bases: TGTGCCAGCAGTTCCCGGAATGGACAGTATGGCACACCCCTCCACTTT.

CDR3 nucleotide sequence: TGTGCCAGCAGCCGGGGACTAGCGGGAGTTACAGATACGCAGTATTTT. This encodes CASSRGLAGVTDTQYF. The chain combines TRBV7-9 with TRBJ2-3; 14 bases align to TRBD2. The germline V gene encodes CDR1 SEHNR and CDR2 FQNEAQ (reference sequence). The trim removed 5 bases at V and 3 bases at J, leaving 4 bases unmatched. The CDR3 contains 16 residues.

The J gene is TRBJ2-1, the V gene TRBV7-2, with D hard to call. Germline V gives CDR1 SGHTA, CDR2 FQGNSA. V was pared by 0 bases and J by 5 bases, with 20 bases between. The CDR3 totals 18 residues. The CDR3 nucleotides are TGTGCCAGCAGCTTAGCGGGTCCAACGTCCCGCCTTGACAATGAGCAGTTCTTC. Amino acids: CASSLAGPTSRLDNEQFF.

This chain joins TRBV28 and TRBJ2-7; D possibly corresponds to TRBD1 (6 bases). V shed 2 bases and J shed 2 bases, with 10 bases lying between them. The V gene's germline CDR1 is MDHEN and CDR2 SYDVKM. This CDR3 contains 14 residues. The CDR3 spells CASSLQGSPYEQYF. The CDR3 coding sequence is TGTGCCAGCAGTTTACAGGGGTCCCCCTACGAGCAGTACTTC.

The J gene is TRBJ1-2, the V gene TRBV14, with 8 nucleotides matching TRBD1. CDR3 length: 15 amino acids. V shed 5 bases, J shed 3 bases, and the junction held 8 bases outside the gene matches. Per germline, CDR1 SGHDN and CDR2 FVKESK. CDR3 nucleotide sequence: TGTGCCAGCAGCGTTTCAGGGGGCGCGGACTATGGCTACACCTTC. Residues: CASSVSGGADYGYTF.

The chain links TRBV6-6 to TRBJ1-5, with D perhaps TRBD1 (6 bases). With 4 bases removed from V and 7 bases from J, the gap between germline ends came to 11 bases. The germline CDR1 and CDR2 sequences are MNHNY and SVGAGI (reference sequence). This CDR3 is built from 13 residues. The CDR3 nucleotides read TGTGCCAGCAGTTCCCGGGACATCCAGCCCCAGCATTTT. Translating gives CASSSRDIQPQHF.